This T cell receptor (beta chain) was profiled in a study of blood T cell repertoires in COVID-19. Study-level information: Whether acute or convalescent, the COVID-19 samples came from the United States, Italy and Spain. PBMCs, B-cell-depleted T cells, or T cells provided the cDNA or gDNA that made up the material.

Individuals drawn from around 25 US areas were roughly 18 to 100 years old. The CDR3 loop spans 17 amino acids. In the original analysis: From reference gene primer amplification, estimates of nucleated cell counts were derived. The protocol was immunoSEQ multiplex PCR, while the TCRdb copy is restricted to in-frame clones and leaves out a portion. The DNA gave D and trimming, while V, J and clone size come from that table. Found here are 250,000 or so clones, about 87% of them singletons; the top ten hold 4.1%. The sample taken for sequencing was PBMCs or T cells enriched from blood (not recorded which). The V call is TRBV21-1, the J call TRBJ2-7; the DNA was not compared with TRBD1, the D call given in the table. TRBV21-1 is a documented pseudogene. The TCR comes from a woman aged 25 to 39 with acute COVID-19. The chain's CDR3 is CASSNPGQYPLVGEQYF. CDR3 sequence (DNA): TGTGCCAGCAGCAACCCGGGACAGTACCCTTTAGTGGGGGAGCAGTACTTC.